The 14 T cell receptor beta chains in this list originate from one sample, sequenced in a study of Tregs in tolerant kidney transplant recipients. Some clones are missing from TCRdb's copy, which holds only in-frame ones; the method was immunoSEQ multiplex PCR. The sample lists over 50,000 clones, around 83% occurring once. Source material: CD4+ T cells from blood. These receptor sequences come from a human donor in good health.

The chain has TRBV7-9 and TRBJ1-1; D is possibly TRBD1 (6 bases). In germline, CDR1 is SEHNR, CDR2 FQNEAQ (reference sequence). V was shortened by 1 base and J by 10 bases, with 10 bases between the two germline ends. The CDR3 loop spans 12 amino acids. CDR3 protein: CASSLGGQGAFF. CDR3 DNA: TGTGCCAGCAGCTTAGGGGGGCAGGGAGCTTTCTTT.

V gene TRBV7-3 combines with J gene TRBJ2-7, with 9 bases matching TRBD1. This CDR3 spans 13 amino acids. The V gene end was trimmed by 3 bases and the J gene end by 4 bases; junction bases not matched to a gene: 1. The germline V gene encodes CDR1 SGHTA and CDR2 FQGTGA. The CDR3 DNA reads as TGTGCCAGCAGCTTTGGGACAGGGTACGAGCAGTACTTC. Protein sequence: CASSFGTGYEQYF.

The J gene is TRBJ2-5, the V gene TRBV4-3; 14 bases are shared with TRBD2. The ends lost 1 base at V and 5 bases at J; junction bases unmatched: 3. Germline CDR1 LGHNA, CDR2 YSLEER. The length of the CDR3 is 16 residues. CDR3 loop: CASSQGRTSGGETQYF. The CDR3 bases are TGCGCCAGCAGCCAAGGACGGACTAGCGGGGGGGAGACCCAGTACTTC.

J is TRBJ2-4 and V is TRBV6-5; 8 bases align to TRBD1. With V trimmed by 5 bases and J by 7 bases, 7 bases remained unmatched. The CDR3 covers 14 residues. Germline V gene lookup returns CDR1 MNHEY and CDR2 SVGAGI. CDR3 in amino acids: CASSPETGVNIQYF. The CDR3 region has the DNA TGTGCCAGCAGTCCGGAGACAGGGGTGAACATTCAGTACTTC.

This chain joins TRBV2 and TRBJ1-2; D ambiguous. The CDR3 loop spans 15 amino acids. The ends were cut back, 1 base at V and 8 bases at J, with 17 bases in the middle. Germline V gives CDR1 SNHLY, CDR2 FYNNEI. The CDR3 nucleotides read TGTGCCAGCAGTGAAGTGGCAGGCCTTAGTAGGGGCTACACCTTC. Its translation is CASSEVAGLSRGYTF.

The chain is built from TRBV5-1 and TRBJ2-1; D is unresolved. This CDR3 has 14 amino acids. The germline gives CDR1 SGHRS, CDR2 YFSETQ. Trimming stripped 2 bases from V and 2 bases from J, with 8 bases between. In nucleotides, the CDR3 is TGCGCCAGCAGCTTACCGGGCCCCTACAATGAGCAGTTCTTC. Amino acids: CASSLPGPYNEQFF.

This chain uses TRBV13 with TRBJ1-1, with no clear D. V lost 6 bases and J lost 4, with 15 bases in between. Germline V gene sequence: CDR1 PRHDT, CDR2 FYEKMQ (reference sequence). The CDR3 length is 14 residues. CDR3 in amino acids: CASRDGVLITEAFF. The CDR3 coding sequence is TGTGCCAGCAGAGACGGTGTCCTAATCACTGAAGCTTTCTTT.

The CDR3 sequence is CASSPLGKETQYF. CDR3 bases: TGTGCCAGCAGCCCCCTTGGGAAAGAGACCCAGTACTTC. The rearrangement links TRBV7-3 to TRBJ2-5; D not certain. The germline V and J ends were trimmed by 5 bases and 3 bases, with 10 bases remaining between them. Per the germline V gene, CDR1 is SGHTA and CDR2 is FQGTGA. This CDR3 is built from 13 residues.

The V gene is TRBV5-6, the J gene TRBJ2-1; 9 bases match TRBD1. Germline CDR1 reads SGHDT; CDR2 reads YYEEEE. The CDR3 sequence is 12 residues long. With V trimmed by 4 bases and J by 8 bases, 1 base remained unmatched. The CDR3, as DNA: TGTGCCAGCAGCGGACAGGGGTATGAGCAGTTCTTC. This codes for CASSGQGYEQFF.

This chain connects TRBV30 to TRBJ1-2; 11 nucleotides line up with TRBD1. Trimming at V came to 3 bases and at J to 6 bases, leaving 6 bases not matched to a gene. Germline V gene sequence: CDR1 GTSNPN, CDR2 SVGIG (reference sequence). CDR3 length equals 14 residues. CDR3 sequence: CAWRRDRGSHGYTF. The CDR3 DNA sequence: TGTGCCTGGAGAAGGGACAGGGGGAGCCATGGCTACACCTTC.

With respect to this clone: Other DNA sequences in this sample translate to the same CDR3. This chain links TRBV27 with TRBJ2-7; D is possibly TRBD1 (6 bases). This CDR3 has 14 residues. Germline values: CDR1 MNHEY, CDR2 SMNVEV (reference sequence). Trimming shortened V by 5 bases and J by 2 bases, and 13 bases separated the two germline ends. The CDR3 here is CASSPSRGPYEQYF. CDR3 nucleotide sequence: TGTGCCAGCAGTCCAAGCAGGGGTCCCTACGAGCAGTACTTC.

This clone was detected a few times. The chain couples TRBV7-9 to TRBJ2-1; D tentatively fits TRBD1 or TRBD2 (5 bases each). The CDR3 extends over 15 amino acids. With 5 bases removed from V and 1 base from J, the gap between germline ends came to 12 bases. Germline V CDR1 and CDR2: SEHNR, FQNEAQ (reference sequence). The DNA for the CDR3 is TGTGCCAGCAGCCCGGGACGGCTGTCCTACAATGAGCAGTTCTTC. This codes for CASSPGRLSYNEQFF.

This clone was observed a few times. The chain links TRBV9 to TRBJ1-2; D is perhaps TRBD1 (6 bases). The germline V and J ends were trimmed by 0 bases and 3 bases, with 6 bases remaining between them. This CDR3 has 13 amino acids. CDR1 and CDR2 from the germline V gene are SGDLS and YYNGEE. CDR3 sequence: CASSVAGDYGYTF. For the CDR3, the DNA is TGTGCCAGCAGCGTAGCAGGGGACTATGGCTACACCTTC.

The genes are TRBV19 and TRBJ1-2; D is uncertain. V lost 5 bases and J lost 3, with 13 bases in between. CDR1 and CDR2 from the germline V gene are LNHDA and SQIVND (reference sequence). The CDR3 has 14 amino acids. The DNA for the CDR3 is TGTGCCAGTAGTCCCCAGGCTCGGGACTATGGCTACACCTTC. Translating it yields CASSPQARDYGYTF.